Listed here are 21 T cell receptor beta chains from one sample, sequenced in a study of shared clonotypes between healthy human individuals. Measured with immunoSEQ multiplex PCR; TCRdb has only the in-frame clones, and not every one. The sample holds 850,000 to 1,200,000 clones, about 70% seen once. The sequenced sample was memory CD4+ T cells sorted from blood. Documented subset: CD45RA-negative fraction. The receptors were sampled from a man between 18 and 29 years old in good health.

The chain carries TRBV5-4 and TRBJ1-6; D call uncertain. The ends were cut back, 1 base at V and 0 bases at J, with 8 bases in the middle. Germline V gives CDR1 SGHNT, CDR2 YYREEE (reference sequence). This CDR3 is built from 16 residues. The CDR3 DNA reads TGTGCCAGCAGCTTGTATCAGAGCTCCTATAATTCACCCCTCCACTTT. Its translation is CASSLYQSSYNSPLHF.

This clone was counted once. V gene TRBV10-3 combines with J gene TRBJ2-5, with D uncertain. CDR1 and CDR2 from the germline V gene are ENHRY and SYGVKD. The CDR3 contains 12 residues. With 3 bases removed from V and 3 bases from J, the gap between germline ends came to 5 bases. In nucleotides, the CDR3 is TGTGCCATCAGTGACCAAAAAGAGACCCAGTACTTC. This codes for CAISDQKETQYF.

The DNA for the CDR3 is TGTGCCAGCAGCCCCGGCGCCCGGGGGCAAGAGACCCAGTACTTC. Its protein product is CASSPGARGQETQYF. This sequence joins TRBV5-4 and TRBJ2-5; TRBD2 might be the D (6 bases). Trimming stripped 4 bases from V and 2 bases from J, with 15 bases between. CDR3 length: 15 residues. From germline, CDR1 is SGHNT and CDR2 YYREEE (reference sequence).

The chain carries TRBV21-1 and TRBJ2-7; TRBD2, the table's D call, lacks a check against the DNA. TRBV21-1 corresponds to a pseudogene. The CDR3 is made up of 15 amino acids. This CDR3 is CASSKVGRGGYEQYF. CDR3 nucleotides: TGTGCCAGCAGCAAAGTAGGGAGGGGAGGCTACGAGCAGTACTTC.

The chain recombines TRBV10-2 with TRBJ2-7; no clear D gene. Looked up from germline, CDR1 is WSHSY and CDR2 is SAAADI. V was pared by 7 bases and J by 2 bases, with 15 bases between. The CDR3 totals 14 residues. This CDR3 is CASTLRTGPYEQYF. The CDR3 coding sequence is TGCGCCAGCACCCTCAGGACGGGTCCCTACGAGCAGTACTTC.

The CDR3 bases are TGTGCCAGCAGTTCGGGGGGGAAGGCACCCCTCCACTTT. Translated, it gives CASSSGGKAPLHF. The chain employs TRBV25-1 and TRBJ1-6, with D maybe TRBD1 (5 bases). V was clipped by 5 bases and J by 11 bases, with 13 bases between them. This CDR3 region has 13 residues. Germline V gives CDR1 MGHDK, CDR2 SYGVNS.

The chain joins TRBV19 to TRBJ1-1; D uncertain. The CDR3 totals 11 residues. V was shortened by 7 bases and J by 8 bases, with 11 bases between the two germline ends. Germline V gene data show CDR1 as LNHDA and CDR2 as SQIVND (reference sequence). CDR3 sequence (DNA): TGTGCCAGTAACCTCCGGGGAGAAGCTTTCTTT. It translates to CASNLRGEAFF.

The chain links TRBV6-1 to TRBJ2-5, with D unresolved. Per germline, CDR1 MNHNS and CDR2 SASEGT. CDR3 size: 12 residues. The V gene lost 5 bases and the J gene lost 2 bases, with 6 bases spanning the gap. The CDR3: CASSPTQETQYF. The CDR3 nucleotides are TGTGCCAGCAGTCCGACTCAAGAGACCCAGTACTTC.

The genes are TRBV19 and TRBJ2-7; 7 bases line up with TRBD1. CDR3 length: 15 amino acids. V lost 3 bases to trimming and J lost 1 base; unmatched junction nucleotides: 6. CDR1 LNHDA and CDR2 SQIVND come from the germline V gene (reference sequence). CDR3 residues: CASSIRTGKSYEQYF. In nucleotides, the CDR3 is TGTGCCAGTAGTATCAGGACAGGAAAATCCTACGAGCAGTACTTC.

The J gene is TRBJ1-2, the V gene TRBV5-1, with TRBD1 as a possible D gene (5 bases). CDR3 size: 13 residues. V was cut by 2 bases and J by 4 bases, with 9 bases left in between. Per germline, CDR1 SGHRS and CDR2 YFSETQ. The CDR3 loop is CASSLQEGYGYTF. The DNA of the CDR3 is TGCGCCAGCAGCTTACAGGAAGGCTATGGCTACACCTTC.

V gene TRBV2 combines with J gene TRBJ2-5, with TRBD2 matching over 9 bases. There are 15 residues in the CDR3. Unmatched junction bases numbered 5, after V lost 3 bases and J lost 3 bases. Germline V CDR1 and CDR2: SNHLY, FYNNEI. The CDR3 bases are TGTGCCAGCAGTGATGGCCTAGCGGGAAAAGAGACCCAGTACTTC. Residues: CASSDGLAGKETQYF.

The chain uses TRBV5-1 and TRBJ2-2; 8 nucleotides agree with TRBD1. Germline V lookup: CDR1 SGHRS, CDR2 YFSETQ. V lost 4 bases, J lost 1 base, and 12 bases stayed unmatched. This CDR3 region has 18 residues. CDR3 DNA: TGCGCCAGCAGCCCTGGTTACGGACAGGGCCTGAACACCGGGGAGCTGTTTTTT. As protein: CASSPGYGQGLNTGELFF.

This clone has just one count. The chain employs TRBV11-2 and TRBJ2-3; D not resolved. This CDR3 spans 15 amino acids. The germline gives CDR1 SGHAT, CDR2 FQNNGV. Trimming removed 0 bases at V and 0 bases at J, with 7 bases between. CDR3 protein: CASSLDGRSTDTQYF. Here the CDR3 DNA reads TGTGCCAGCAGCTTAGACGGCAGAAGCACAGATACGCAGTATTTT. The entire variable domain, with the rest obtained from reference TRBV11-2 and TRBJ2-3, is as follows: EAGVAQSPRYKIIEKRQSVAFWCNPISGHATLYWYQQILGQGPKLLIQFQNNGVVDDSQLPKDRFSAERLKGVDSTLKIQPAKLEDSAVYLCASSLDGRSTDTQYFGPGTRLTVL.

The table lists this clone with many counts. The rearrangement links TRBV2 to TRBJ1-1, with D possibly matching TRBD1 (6 bases). The CDR3 spans 14 residues. Germline V lookup: CDR1 SNHLY, CDR2 FYNNEI. The V end lost 8 bases, the J end lost 6 bases, and 19 bases lay between the germline ends. This chain's CDR3 is CASSQGLSPPEAFF. For the CDR3, the DNA is TGTGCCAGCTCCCAGGGGCTTTCCCCTCCTGAAGCTTTCTTT.

The chain has TRBV11-1 and TRBJ2-7; TRBD2 is a possible D gene (7 bases). The germline V gene has CDR1 SGHAT and CDR2 FQDESV (reference sequence). The CDR3 loop spans 16 amino acids. V lost 1 base and J 0 bases, leaving 13 bases between the germline ends. The CDR3 DNA follows: TGTGCCAGCAGCTTAGGGGGGGGCTTTAGCTCCTACGAGCAGTACTTC. This encodes CASSLGGGFSSYEQYF.

This clone turned up a few times. This chain joins TRBV11-2 and TRBJ2-3; the D gene is possibly TRBD2 (5 bases). This CDR3 contains 17 residues. The V end was cut by 4 bases, the J end by 2 bases, with 19 bases between. Looked up from germline, CDR1 is SGHAT and CDR2 is FQNNGV. CDR3 sequence: CASSSRERAIVTDTQYF. The CDR3 nucleotides are TGTGCCAGCAGCTCTCGCGAGAGGGCTATAGTCACAGATACGCAGTATTTT.

The chain uses TRBV7-9 and TRBJ1-4, with a possible D match to TRBD1 (6 bases). V was cut by 4 bases and J by 5 bases, with 14 bases left in between. CDR3 length: 15 residues. CDR1 is SEHNR, CDR2 FQNEAQ, per germline (reference sequence). CDR3 sequence (DNA): TGTGCCAGCAGCTGGGGGACATCCGAGAATGAAAAACTGTTTTTT. Amino acid sequence: CASSWGTSENEKLFF.

The genes are TRBV28 and TRBJ2-7; 9 positions agree with TRBD1. This CDR3 spans 16 amino acids. The ends lost 6 bases at V and 3 bases at J; junction bases unmatched: 12. Germline V lookup: CDR1 MDHEN, CDR2 SYDVKM. DNA for the CDR3: TGTGCCAGCAGGACGGATACAGGGGGCATATTCTACGAGCAGTACTTC. Translating it yields CASRTDTGGIFYEQYF.

The rearrangement links TRBV30 to TRBJ1-1, with D perhaps matching TRBD1 (5 bases). The V end was cut by 2 bases, the J end by 7 bases, with 8 bases between. The CDR3 totals 11 residues. Germline CDR1 and CDR2: GTSNPN and SVGIG (reference sequence). The chain's CDR3 is CAWSRGVEAFF. CDR3 DNA: TGTGCCTGGAGTCGGGGGGTTGAAGCTTTCTTT.

The CDR3 nucleotides are TGCGCCAGCAGGCCGGGACAGCGCCACGAGCAGTACTTC. Amino acids: CASRPGQRHEQYF. The chain links TRBV10-1 to TRBJ2-7, with 7 positions matching TRBD1. This CDR3 is built from 13 residues. V lost 6 bases and J lost 5; bases outside the gene matches: 7. Germline loops: CDR1 WNHNN, CDR2 SYGVQD (reference sequence).

The chain combines TRBV30 with TRBJ2-7; D is ambiguous. Germline CDR1 and CDR2: GTSNPN and SVGIG (reference sequence). The V end was cut by 0 bases, the J end by 6 bases, with 9 bases between. This CDR3 is 12 amino acids long. CDR3 bases: TGTGCCTGGAGTGTAGGAAGGACCGAGCAGTACTTC. It codes for CAWSVGRTEQYF.